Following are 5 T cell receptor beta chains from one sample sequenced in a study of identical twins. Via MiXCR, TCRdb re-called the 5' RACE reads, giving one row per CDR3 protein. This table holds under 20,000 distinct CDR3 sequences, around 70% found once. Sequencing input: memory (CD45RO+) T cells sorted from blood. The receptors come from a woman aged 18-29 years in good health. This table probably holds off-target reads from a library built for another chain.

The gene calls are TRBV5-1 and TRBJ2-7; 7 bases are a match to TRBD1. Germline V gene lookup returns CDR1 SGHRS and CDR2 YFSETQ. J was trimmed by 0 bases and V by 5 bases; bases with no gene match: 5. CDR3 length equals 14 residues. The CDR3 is CASRWDSPSYEQYF. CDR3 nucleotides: TGCGCCAGCAGATGGGACAGTCCCTCCTACGAGCAGTACTTC.

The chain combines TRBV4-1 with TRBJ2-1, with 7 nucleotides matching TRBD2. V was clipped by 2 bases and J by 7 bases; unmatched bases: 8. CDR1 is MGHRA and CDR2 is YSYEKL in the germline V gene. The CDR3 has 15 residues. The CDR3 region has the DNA TGCGCCAGCAGCCAACTTTCGCGGGAGAGTAATGAGCAGTTCTTC. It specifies CASSQLSRESNEQFF.

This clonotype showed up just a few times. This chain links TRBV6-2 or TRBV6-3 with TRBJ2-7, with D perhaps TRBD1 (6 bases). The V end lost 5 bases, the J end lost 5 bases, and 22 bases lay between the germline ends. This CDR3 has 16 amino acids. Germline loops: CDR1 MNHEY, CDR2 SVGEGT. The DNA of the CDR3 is TGTGCCAGCAGTCCTACAACCGGGACACCGATCCACGAGCAGTACTTC. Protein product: CASSPTTGTPIHEQYF.

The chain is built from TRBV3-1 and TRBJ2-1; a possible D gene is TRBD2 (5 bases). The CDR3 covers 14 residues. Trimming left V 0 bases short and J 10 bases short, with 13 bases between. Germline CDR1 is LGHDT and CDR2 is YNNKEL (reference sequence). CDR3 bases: TGTGCCAGCAGCCAAGACCTAGCCCAAAAGGAGCAGTTCTTC. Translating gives CASSQDLAQKEQFF.

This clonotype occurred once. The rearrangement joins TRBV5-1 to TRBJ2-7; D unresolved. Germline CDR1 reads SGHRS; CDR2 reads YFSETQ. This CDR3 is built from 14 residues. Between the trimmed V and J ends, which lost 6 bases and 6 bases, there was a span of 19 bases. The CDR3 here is CASTNPGPSGEQYF. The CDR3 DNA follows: TGCGCCAGCACTAACCCGGGCCCCTCGGGCGAGCAGTACTTC.